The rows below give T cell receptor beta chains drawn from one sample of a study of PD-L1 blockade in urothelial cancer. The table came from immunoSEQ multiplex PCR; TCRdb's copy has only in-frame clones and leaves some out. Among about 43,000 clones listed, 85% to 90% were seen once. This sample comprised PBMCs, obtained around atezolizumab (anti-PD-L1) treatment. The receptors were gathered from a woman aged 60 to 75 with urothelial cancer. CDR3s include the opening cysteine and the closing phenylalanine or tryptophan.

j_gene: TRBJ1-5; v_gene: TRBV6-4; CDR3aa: CASRNRVGNQPQHF
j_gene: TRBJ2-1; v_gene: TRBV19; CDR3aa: CASTPGGYNEQFF
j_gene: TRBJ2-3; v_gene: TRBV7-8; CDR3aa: CASSLLTSGGALGTDTQYF
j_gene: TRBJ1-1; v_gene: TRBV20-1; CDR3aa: CSAEQNTEAFF
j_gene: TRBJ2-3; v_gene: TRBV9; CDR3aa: CASSSGTSGGQSTDTQYF
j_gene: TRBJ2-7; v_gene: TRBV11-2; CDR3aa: CASSFTWDTADEQYF
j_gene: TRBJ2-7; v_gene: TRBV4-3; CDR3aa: CASSQETGTSYEQYF
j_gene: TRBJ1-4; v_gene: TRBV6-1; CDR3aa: CASSEYRGRNEKLFF
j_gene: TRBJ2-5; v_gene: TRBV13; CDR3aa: CASSLSTGTQYF
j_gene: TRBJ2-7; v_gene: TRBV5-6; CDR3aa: CASSSSGQGYEQYF
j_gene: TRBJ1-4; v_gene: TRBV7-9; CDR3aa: CASSRRQEINEKLFF
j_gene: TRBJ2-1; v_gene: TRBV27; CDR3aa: CASSSGLHNEQFF
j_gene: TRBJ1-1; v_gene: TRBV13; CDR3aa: CASSFDRGRDTEAFF
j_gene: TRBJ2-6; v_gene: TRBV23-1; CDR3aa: CASSQSDSSGANVLTF
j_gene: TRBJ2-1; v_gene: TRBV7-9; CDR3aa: CASSLGGRNEQFF
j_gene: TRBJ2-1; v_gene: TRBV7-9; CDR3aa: CASSLGWYRSWGEQFF
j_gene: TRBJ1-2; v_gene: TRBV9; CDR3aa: CASSSGQASDGYTF